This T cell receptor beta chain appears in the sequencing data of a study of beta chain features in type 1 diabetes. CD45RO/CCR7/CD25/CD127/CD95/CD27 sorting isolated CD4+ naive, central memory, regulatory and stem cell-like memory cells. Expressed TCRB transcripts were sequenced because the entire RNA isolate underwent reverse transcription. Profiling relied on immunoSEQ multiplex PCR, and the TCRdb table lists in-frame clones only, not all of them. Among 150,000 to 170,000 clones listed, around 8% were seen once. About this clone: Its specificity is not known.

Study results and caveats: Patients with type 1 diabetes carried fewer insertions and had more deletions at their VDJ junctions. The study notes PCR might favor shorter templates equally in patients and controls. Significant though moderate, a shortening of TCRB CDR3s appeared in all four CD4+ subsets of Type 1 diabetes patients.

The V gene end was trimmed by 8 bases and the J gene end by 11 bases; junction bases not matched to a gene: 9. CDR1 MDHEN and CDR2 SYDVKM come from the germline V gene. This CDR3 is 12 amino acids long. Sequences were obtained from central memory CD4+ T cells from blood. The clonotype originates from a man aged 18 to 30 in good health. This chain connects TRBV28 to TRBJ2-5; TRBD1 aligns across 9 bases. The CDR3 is CASGTGGWEQYF. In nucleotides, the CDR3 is TGTGCCAGCGGAACAGGGGGCTGGGAGCAGTACTTC.